This entry features one TCR beta chain sequence. Antigen unknown. V lost 5 bases to trimming and J lost 5 bases, with 13 bases between them. The CDR3 is 14 amino acids. Germline assignment: CDR1 SEHNR and CDR2 FQNEAQ (reference sequence). The sample comes from a study of shared clonotypes between healthy human individuals. Study-level points and caveats: Clonotype sharing across donors was expected to vary with sequencing depth. Large sequencing depth failed to make sorted-subset sequencing complete, rarefaction showed.

Terminally differentiated effector memory CD45RA+ cells were excluded by CCR7 positive selection of CD45RO-negative cells. The material for each subset, its genomic DNA, was split evenly across several immunoSEQ plates. Libraries were prepared by immunoSEQ multiplex PCR; TCRdb keeps only in-frame clonotypes and omits some of them. In the table there are roughly 2.1 million clones, roughly 91% of which are singletons. Sequenced material: naive CD8+ T cells from PBMCs. The TCR was taken from a man aged 18 to 30 in good health. Some clones in this sample may be carry-over from other donors' samples. The chain carries TRBV7-9 and TRBJ2-1; TRBD2 is a possible D gene (6 bases). The CDR3 DNA reads TGTGCCAGCAGCCCGGCCCCGGGGGACAATGAGCAGTTCTTC. Protein product: CASSPAPGDNEQFF.